This T cell receptor (beta chain) was captured in a study of response to subunit inactivated influenza vaccine (dated by TCRdb to the late 2010s). With regard to the full study: To follow how T cells responded to a trivalent subunit inactivated influenza vaccine, the researchers relied on deep quantitative profiling of the T cell receptor repertoire. Broader findings and caveats from the paper: The authors suggested that each seasonal influenza vaccination may recruit only a limited number of new T cells.

In its sample, this clonotype was seen a few times. It lacks a known antigen. No much larger clone is present one base from it, and per-base qualities are unavailable. The library was produced with RT-PCR. The instrument given in TCRdb is Illumina HiSeq 2500. TCRdb reran the public reads through fastp at Q25 and MiXCR, keeping productive beta chains. Rows are unified per CDR3 protein, each entry keeping the most common DNA and genes. Within this sample are 800,000 to 1,000,000 distinct CDR3 sequences, with 21% of them counted one time only. The leading ten clones occupy roughly 10% of the sample. The germline V gene (reference sequence) yields DFQATT for CDR1 and SNEGSKA for CDR2. V is cut back by 3 bases and J by 7 bases, with 10 bases in the junction unmatched. Including cysteine and phenylalanine, the CDR3 has 15 amino acids. The sequence is cut down to CDR3 DNA, 45 bases in frame from base 1.

This clonotype was sampled from a man over 45 who received an inactivated influenza vaccine. Donor details come from another sample of the same person, matched by shared clones. Sequencing was performed on PBMCs from blood, taken around 5 days after vaccination. The sequence links TRBV20-1 to TRBJ2-1, with TRBD2 identical over 9 junction bases. The DNA is TGCAGTGCTAGGTACCCTAGCGGGAAACAGAATGAGCAGTTCTTC. It translates to CSARYPSGKQNEQFF.